These 13 T cell receptor beta chains were sequenced from one sample in a study of blood T cell repertoires in COVID-19. Here immunoSEQ multiplex PCR was the method, and the copy in TCRdb shows in-frame clones only, minus some. The sample carries more than 45,000 clones, approximately 81% recorded once. Sequenced input: peripheral blood. Source of these receptors: a man aged 35 to 55 with active COVID-19.

J is TRBJ2-2 and V is TRBV27, with a tentative D call TRBD1 (6 bases). Trimming took 3 bases from V and 6 from J, leaving 8 bases between them. CDR1 and CDR2 from the germline V gene are MNHEY and SMNVEV (reference sequence). The CDR3 runs to 13 residues. CDR3 nucleotides: TGTGCCAGCAGTTTGAGACAGGCCGGGGAGCTGTTTTTT. This translates into CASSLRQAGELFF.

The J gene is TRBJ2-3, the V gene TRBV7-8; weak D call: TRBD2 (6 bases). V lost 3 bases and J 0 bases, leaving 13 bases between the germline ends. The CDR3 is made up of 16 amino acids. Per germline, CDR1 SGHVS and CDR2 FQNEAQ. The CDR3 bases are TGTGCCAGCAGCTTCCCCCTAGCGTCTAGCACAGATACGCAGTATTTT. This translates into CASSFPLASSTDTQYF.

The chain joins TRBV6-1 to TRBJ1-1, with TRBD1 matching 7 bases. Looked up from germline, CDR1 is MNHNS and CDR2 is SASEGT. There are 18 residues in the CDR3. The J segment lost 1 base and the V segment lost 1 base, leaving 12 bases of the junction unmatched. The CDR3 protein is CASSEVGTDSYTNTEAFF. The DNA for the CDR3 is TGTGCCAGCAGTGAAGTAGGGACAGATTCTTATACGAACACTGAAGCTTTCTTT.

Details on this clone: The junction shows a germline mismatch at one end, possibly a read error. The chain couples TRBV7-6 to TRBJ2-2, with D possibly matching TRBD2 (5 bases). The CDR3 totals 15 residues. Germline CDR1 is SGHVS and CDR2 is FNYEAQ. The CDR3 protein is CASSPPQAENRGAVF. CDR3 bases: TGTGCCAGCAGCCCTCCCCAGGCGGAGAACCGGGGAGCTGTTTTT.

V and J are TRBV6-2 or TRBV6-3 and TRBJ1-2; D unresolved. CDR1 MNHEY and CDR2 SVGEGT come from the germline V gene. V was trimmed by 3 bases and J by 4 bases, leaving 18 bases between them. This CDR3 has 16 amino acids. CDR3 amino acids: CASSYGEGSSGYGYTF. CDR3 sequence (DNA): TGTGCCAGCAGTTATGGGGAGGGATCCTCAGGCTATGGCTACACCTTC.

The table lists this clone with a count of one. The V and J genes are TRBV7-3 and TRBJ2-5, with 9 nucleotides matching TRBD1. The CDR3 covers 15 residues. Germline CDR1 SGHTA, CDR2 FQGTGA. V trimming: 4 bases; J trimming: 5 bases; junction bases outside the gene matches: 8. In DNA form, the CDR3 reads TGTGCCAGCAGCTCACAGGGGGCCGCCGGGGAGACCCAGTACTTC. This encodes CASSSQGAAGETQYF.

This clone appeared a single time. The chain links TRBV5-1 to TRBJ2-7; possibly TRBD1 for D (6 bases). CDR1 is SGHRS, CDR2 YFSETQ, per germline. Trimming stripped 1 base from V and 2 bases from J, with 19 bases between. The length of the CDR3 is 17 residues. CDR3 residues: CASSLTPTGKYTYEQYF. CDR3 sequence (DNA): TGCGCCAGCAGCTTGACGCCTACAGGGAAGTATACCTACGAGCAGTACTTC.

The chain uses TRBV29-1 and TRBJ2-2; tentatively, D is TRBD1 (6 bases). Germline V gene data show CDR1 as SQVTM and CDR2 as ANQGSEA. There are 15 residues in the CDR3. V dropped 5 bases and J dropped 2 bases, with 15 bases sitting between them. CDR3 sequence: CSVTLGTRNTGELFF. CDR3 bases: TGCAGCGTTACCCTCGGGACACGTAACACCGGGGAGCTGTTTTTT.

This sequence joins TRBV11-3 and TRBJ1-1; the match to TRBD1 covers 8 bases. The CDR3 consists of 13 residues. Germline V CDR1 and CDR2: SGHNT, YENEEA. Unmatched junction bases numbered 2, after V lost 4 bases and J lost 4 bases. The CDR3 nucleotides read TGTGCCAGCAGCTCAGGGGGCATCACTGAAGCTTTCTTT. It yields the protein CASSSGGITEAFF.

The chain links TRBV21-1 to TRBJ2-7; no DNA check was done on the table's D call, TRBD2. TRBV21-1 is a pseudogene segment. The CDR3 loop spans 14 amino acids. CDR3 DNA: TGTGCCAGCAGCAGGGGGGAACAGTTATACGAGCAGTACTTC. It codes for CASSRGEQLYEQYF.

This chain connects TRBV9 to TRBJ2-2, with 9 bases identical to TRBD2. Germline CDR1 SGDLS, CDR2 YYNGEE. J lost 6 bases, V lost 0 bases, and 12 bases had no gene match. The CDR3 is made up of 18 amino acids. The CDR3, as DNA: TGTGCCAGCAGCGTAGGTCTGCGGGCTAGCGGGATCCCCGGGGAGCTGTTTTTT. Translation: CASSVGLRASGIPGELFF.

This rearrangement joins TRBV18 to TRBJ2-5; 14 nucleotides line up with TRBD2. Germline V CDR1 and CDR2: KGHSH, LQKENI. The trim removed 3 bases at V and 5 bases at J, leaving 8 bases unmatched. The CDR3 runs 17 residues. DNA for the CDR3: TGTGCCAGCTCACCGCGACTAGCGGGAGGGTCGGGGGAGACCCAGTACTTC. It specifies CASSPRLAGGSGETQYF.

The CDR3 protein is CASSQEVVSGTRTGELFF. The DNA of the CDR3 is TGCGCCAGCAGCCAAGAAGTCGTTAGCGGGACGCGGACCGGGGAGCTGTTTTTT. The rearrangement uses TRBV4-1 and TRBJ2-2, with TRBD2 matching over 8 bases. This CDR3 region has 18 residues. The germline CDR1 and CDR2 sequences are MGHRA and YSYEKL. With 0 bases clipped from V and 5 bases from J, the junction kept 11 bases outside the gene matches.